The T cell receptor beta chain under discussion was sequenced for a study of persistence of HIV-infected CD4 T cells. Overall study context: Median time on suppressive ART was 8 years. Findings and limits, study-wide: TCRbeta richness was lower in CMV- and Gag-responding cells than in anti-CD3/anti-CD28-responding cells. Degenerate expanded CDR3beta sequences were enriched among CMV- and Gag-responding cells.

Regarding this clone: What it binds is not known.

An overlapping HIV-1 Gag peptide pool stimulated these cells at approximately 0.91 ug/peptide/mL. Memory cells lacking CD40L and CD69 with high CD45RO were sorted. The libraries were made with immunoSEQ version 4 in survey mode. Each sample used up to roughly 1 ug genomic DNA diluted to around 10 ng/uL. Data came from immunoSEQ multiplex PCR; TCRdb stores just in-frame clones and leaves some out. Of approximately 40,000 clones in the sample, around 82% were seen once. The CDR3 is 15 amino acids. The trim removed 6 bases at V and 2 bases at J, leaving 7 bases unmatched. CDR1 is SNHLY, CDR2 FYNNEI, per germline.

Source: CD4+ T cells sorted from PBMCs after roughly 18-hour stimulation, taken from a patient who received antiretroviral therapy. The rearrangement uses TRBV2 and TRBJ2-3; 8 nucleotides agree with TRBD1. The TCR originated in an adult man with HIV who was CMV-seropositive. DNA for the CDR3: TGTGCCAGCAGCGTGGGACAGGTTAACACAGATACGCAGTATTTT. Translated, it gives CASSVGQVNTDTQYF.